These 26 T cell receptor beta chains share one sample of origin, sequenced in a study of control samples from healthy donors and cancer patients. TCRdb keeps only in-frame clones here, not all; method: immunoSEQ multiplex PCR. The sample lists roughly 92,000 clones, around nine tenths occurring once. Sequenced: blood. These receptors all come from a woman aged 55-69 years in good health.

The chain joins TRBV12-3 or TRBV12-4 to TRBJ2-7; D not resolved. This CDR3 region has 12 residues. The V and J ends lost 6 bases and 0 bases respectively, with 6 bases between them. CDR3 protein: CASSESSYEQYF. The CDR3 nucleotides are TGTGCCAGCAGCGAAAGCTCCTACGAGCAGTACTTC.

This chain links TRBV27 with TRBJ2-7; 10 nucleotides match TRBD2. The CDR3 runs 15 residues. Germline CDR1 reads MNHEY; CDR2 reads SMNVEV (reference sequence). V shed 7 bases and J 0 bases; nucleotides not matched to a gene: 6. The CDR3 sequence is CASIQTSGRSYEQYF. Here the CDR3 DNA reads TGTGCCAGCATCCAGACTAGCGGGCGCTCCTACGAGCAGTACTTC.

The CDR3 nucleotides are TGTGCCAGCAGCTTGGTCCGGGCCCAGGTAGGCACTGAAGCTTTCTTT. It encodes CASSLVRAQVGTEAFF. The chain uses TRBV5-4 and TRBJ1-1; D not resolved. V was cut by 0 bases and J by 4 bases, with 16 bases left in between. CDR3 length: 16 residues. Looked up from germline, CDR1 is SGHNT and CDR2 is YYREEE (reference sequence). The variable domain in full, completed from reference TRBV5-4 and TRBJ1-1, reads ETGVTQSPTHLIKTRGQQVTLRCSSQSGHNTVSWYQQALGQGPQFIFQYYREEENGRGNFPPRFSGLQFPNYSSELNVNALELDDSALYLCASSLVRAQVGTEAFFGQGTRLTVV.

The chain carries TRBV28 and TRBJ2-7; a possible D gene is TRBD1 (6 bases). CDR1 is MDHEN, CDR2 SYDVKM, per germline. CDR3 length: 16 residues. V lost 7 bases, J lost 2 bases, and 21 bases lay in between. The DNA of the CDR3 is TGTGCCAGCACCCTGGTTTCGGGCAGGGGCACCTACGAGCAGTACTTC. This translates into CASTLVSGRGTYEQYF.

This clone has just one count. The J gene is TRBJ2-7, the V gene TRBV9; maybe TRBD1 (6 bases). Germline V CDR1 and CDR2: SGDLS, YYNGEE. V gave up 4 bases and J gave up 3 bases, with 14 bases separating them. This CDR3 contains 14 residues. The CDR3 protein is CASSPQGTLYEQYF. DNA of the CDR3: TGTGCCAGCAGCCCACAGGGCACACTCTACGAGCAGTACTTC.

The V call is TRBV7-2, the J call TRBJ2-3, with TRBD2 identical over 9 bases. The CDR3 length is 13 residues. V trimming: 6 bases; J trimming: 14 bases; junction bases outside the gene matches: 12. Germline V gene sequence: CDR1 SGHTA, CDR2 FQGNSA. The CDR3 DNA follows: TGTGCCAGCAGTCTTGTTCAGCGGGAGGCGGGGTATTTT. It translates to CASSLVQREAGYF.

The V and J genes are TRBV6-5 and TRBJ1-4; D remains unclear. The CDR3 totals 16 residues. CDR1 and CDR2 from the germline V gene are MNHEY and SVGAGI. V was cut by 4 bases and J by 0 bases, with 12 bases left in between. The CDR3 DNA sequence: TGTGCCAGCAGTTCCTCCCCCGGCGCAACTAATGAAAAACTGTTTTTT. This encodes CASSSSPGATNEKLFF.

This chain links TRBV5-1 with TRBJ2-7; 7 bases fit TRBD2. V dropped 4 bases and J dropped 2; count of bases not matched to a gene: 6. The germline V gene has CDR1 SGHRS and CDR2 YFSETQ. This CDR3 contains 14 residues. CDR3 coding DNA: TGCGCCAGCAGCGGGGGGGAGGGACCCTACGAGCAGTACTTC. Translation gives CASSGGEGPYEQYF.

This chain connects TRBV28 to TRBJ1-3, with 7 positions matching TRBD1. CDR3 size: 15 residues. Germline values: CDR1 MDHEN, CDR2 SYDVKM. Trimming cost V 3 bases and J 4 bases; bases outside gene matches: 6. As DNA, the CDR3 is TGTGCCAGCAGTTTGTTGCAGGGGGTGGGAAACACCATATATTTT. This codes for CASSLLQGVGNTIYF.

The V gene is TRBV10-3, the J gene TRBJ1-1; a weak D match, TRBD1 (6 bases). The ends were cut back, 7 bases at V and 7 bases at J, with 19 bases in the middle. The CDR3 is 14 amino acids. Germline V CDR1 and CDR2: ENHRY, SYGVKD. The CDR3 sequence is CAITLSGGQGEAFF. CDR3 sequence (DNA): TGTGCCATCACCCTGAGTGGGGGGCAGGGTGAAGCTTTCTTT.

This chain joins TRBV10-3 and TRBJ2-1; 7 nucleotides match TRBD1. With V trimmed by 4 bases and J by 3 bases, 6 bases remained unmatched. CDR1 is ENHRY and CDR2 is SYGVKD in the germline V gene. This CDR3 is built from 15 residues. CDR3 loop: CAISAKGQIYNEQFF. The CDR3 DNA reads as TGTGCCATCAGTGCCAAGGGACAGATCTACAATGAGCAGTTCTTC.

V gene TRBV7-3 combines with J gene TRBJ2-3; a weak D match, TRBD2 (5 bases). V shed 2 bases and J shed 0 bases, with 9 bases lying between them. Per germline, CDR1 SGHTA and CDR2 FQGTGA. The CDR3 is made up of 15 amino acids. The CDR3 sequence is CASSLWGVSTDTQYF. The CDR3 DNA sequence: TGTGCCAGCAGCTTATGGGGAGTTAGCACAGATACGCAGTATTTT. Combining the CDR3 with reference TRBV7-3 and TRBJ2-3 gives the whole variable domain GAGVSQTPSNKVTEKGKYVELRCDPISGHTALYWYRQSLGQGPEFLIYFQGTGAADDSGLPNDRFFAVRPEGSVSTLKIQRTERGDSAVYLCASSLWGVSTDTQYFGPGTRLTVL.

V usage is TRBV4-1 and J usage is TRBJ2-5; 7 positions agree with TRBD2. The length of the CDR3 is 16 residues. The V gene end was trimmed by 1 base and the J gene end by 4 bases; junction bases not matched to a gene: 9. Germline CDR1 MGHRA, CDR2 YSYEKL. CDR3 sequence: CASSQGVSGEGETQYF. As DNA, the CDR3 is TGCGCCAGCAGCCAAGGGGTCTCTGGGGAGGGAGAGACCCAGTACTTC.

Note on this clone: The sample contains more than one DNA sequence encoding this CDR3. The chain couples TRBV7-9 to TRBJ2-3, with D perhaps being TRBD1 or TRBD2 (6 bases each). Germline CDR1 SEHNR, CDR2 FQNEAQ (reference sequence). The CDR3 covers 14 residues. The V and J ends lost 1 base and 2 bases respectively, with 7 bases between them. The CDR3 DNA follows: TGTGCCAGCAGCTTAGGGGGGGCCACAGATACGCAGTATTTT. Encoded protein: CASSLGGATDTQYF.

This clone was detected only once. This chain joins TRBV3-1 (or the pseudogene TRBV3-2) and TRBJ2-4; D possibly corresponds to TRBD2 (7 bases). There are 14 residues in the CDR3. Trimming took off 4 bases at V and 6 bases at J, with 13 bases between the two ends. Germline assignment: CDR1 LGHDT and CDR2 YNNKEL (reference sequence). The CDR3 is CASSLGGGGNIQYF. The CDR3 region has the DNA TGTGCCAGCAGCCTGGGAGGGGGAGGAAACATTCAGTACTTC.

The rearrangement joins TRBV19 to TRBJ1-4; 12 bases map to TRBD1. This CDR3 comprises 19 residues. J gave up 8 bases and V 1 base, and 14 bases lay outside the gene matches. The germline CDR1 and CDR2 sequences are LNHDA and SQIVND (reference sequence). The CDR3 reads CASSIGPGTGGEPSEKLFF. The CDR3 region has the DNA TGTGCCAGTAGTATAGGACCCGGGACAGGGGGCGAACCCTCAGAAAAACTGTTTTTT.

This sequence joins TRBV4-1 and TRBJ2-7; possible D gene TRBD2, 5 bases. The CDR3 sequence is 15 residues long. Trimming shortened V by 1 base and J by 9 bases, and 19 bases separated the two germline ends. CDR1 and CDR2 from the germline V gene are MGHRA and YSYEKL. DNA for the CDR3: TGCGCCAGCAGCCAAGCCAGCGGACGGCCCTTTGCGCAGTACTTC. Its protein product is CASSQASGRPFAQYF.

The chain is built from TRBV28 and TRBJ1-2; D might be TRBD1 (5 bases). CDR3 length: 13 amino acids. In germline, CDR1 is MDHEN, CDR2 SYDVKM. The V gene lost 3 bases and the J gene lost 6 bases, with 11 bases spanning the gap. Here the CDR3 reads CASSFLAGNGYTF. CDR3 in DNA: TGTGCCAGCAGTTTCCTGGCAGGGAATGGCTACACCTTC.

The chain is built from TRBV30 and TRBJ2-7; D is undetermined. V was pared by 3 bases and J by 3 bases, with 9 bases between. Germline values: CDR1 GTSNPN, CDR2 SVGIG (reference sequence). This CDR3 is 12 amino acids long. DNA of the CDR3: TGTGCCTGGAGCCTGGACGGCTACGAGCAGTACTTC. Protein: CAWSLDGYEQYF.

This clone came up once. The chain carries TRBV29-1 and TRBJ1-1; 7 nucleotides match TRBD1. Germline-derived CDR1 and CDR2 are SQVTM and ANQGSEA. The CDR3 extends over 15 amino acids. V shed 7 bases and J 0 bases; nucleotides not matched to a gene: 11. CDR3 protein: CSARQGWGMNTEAFF. CDR3 nucleotides: TGCAGCGCTAGACAGGGTTGGGGCATGAACACTGAAGCTTTCTTT.

The J gene is TRBJ2-3, the V gene TRBV7-8; TRBD1 is a possible D gene (5 bases). The CDR3 has 16 residues. Germline V gives CDR1 SGHVS, CDR2 FQNEAQ. Trimming cost V 6 bases and J 2 bases, with 18 bases left between them. The CDR3 loop reads CASRRNPYRNTDTQYF. The CDR3 nucleotides are TGTGCCAGCAGGAGAAATCCGTACAGGAACACAGATACGCAGTATTTT.

The chain uses TRBV30 and TRBJ1-3; unclear D gene. The CDR3 length is 15 residues. Germline lookup yields CDR1 GTSNPN and CDR2 SVGIG (reference sequence). Trimming stripped 3 bases from V and 4 bases from J, with 16 bases between. CDR3 protein: CAWSSNAFGGNTIYF. The CDR3 DNA reads TGTGCCTGGAGCTCAAACGCATTTGGAGGAAACACCATATATTTT.

This chain's CDR3 is CASSLSQGAATEAFF. CDR3 DNA: TGTGCCAGCAGCTTGTCACAGGGGGCGGCCACTGAAGCTTTCTTT. The gene calls are TRBV7-2 and TRBJ1-1, with 9 positions matching TRBD1. This CDR3 is 15 amino acids long. Germline V gives CDR1 SGHTA, CDR2 FQGNSA. Losses at the gene ends were 3 bases for V and 4 bases for J; bases not matched to a gene: 6.

V usage is TRBV30 and J usage is TRBJ1-4; 7 bases fit TRBD1. The trim removed 4 bases at V and 7 bases at J, leaving 9 bases unmatched. The CDR3 loop spans 14 amino acids. CDR1 and CDR2 from the germline V gene are GTSNPN and SVGIG (reference sequence). The CDR3 DNA follows: TGTGCCTGGACCTCCGGGACAGAGATTGAAAAACTGTTTTTT. Residues: CAWTSGTEIEKLFF.

DNA for the CDR3: TGTGCCACCAGTGATGGGACAGGGACGGGCTATGGCTACACCTTC. It is translated as CATSDGTGTGYGYTF. This chain joins TRBV24-1 and TRBJ1-2; 9 bases fit TRBD1. CDR1 is KGHDR and CDR2 is SFDVKD in the germline V gene. V trimming: 3 bases; J trimming: 4 bases; junction bases outside the gene matches: 5. This CDR3 is 15 amino acids long.

This chain links TRBV19 with TRBJ2-5; 7 nucleotides align to TRBD1. There are 16 residues in the CDR3. V was clipped by 5 bases and J by 0 bases; unmatched bases: 9. Germline loops: CDR1 LNHDA, CDR2 SQIVND (reference sequence). The CDR3 loop is CASSHHRGVYQETQYF. The DNA for the CDR3 is TGTGCCAGTAGTCACCACAGGGGCGTGTACCAAGAGACCCAGTACTTC.